These T cell receptor beta chains were read from a single sample in a study of T cell changes during pregnancy in multiple sclerosis. Produced via immunoSEQ multiplex PCR; TCRdb's table is partial and in-frame only. The repertoire holds about 40,000 clones, with about 91% as singletons. Sequences were derived from CD4+ T cells from peripheral blood mononuclear cells, sampled before pregnancy. Receptor source: a female donor with multiple sclerosis, enrolled in a pregnancy study. Each CDR3 is given with its conserved first and last residue. D genes are given only for firm matches. Rows give clone size only sometimes, using once, few, many, or a class for an expanded clone.

d_call: TRBD2
v_call: TRBV2
j_call: TRBJ2-7
clone_size: once
cdr3_nt: TGTGCCAGCAGACGACTAGCGGGAATCTACGAGCAGTACTTC
cdr3_aa: CASRRLAGIYEQYF

d_call: TRBD2
v_call: TRBV5-4
j_call: TRBJ2-3
clone_size: NA
cdr3_nt: TGTGCCAGCAGCTTCCCTGGCGGGAGGGTGTTCGATACGCAGTATTTT
cdr3_aa: CASSFPGGRVFDTQYF

d_call: TRBD2
v_call: TRBV7-2
j_call: TRBJ2-3
clone_size: once
cdr3_nt: TGTGCCAGCAGCTTAGACCCTTCAGCAGCGGGAGGAGCAGATACGCAGTATTTT
cdr3_aa: CASSLDPSAAGGADTQYF

d_call: NA
v_call: TRBV29-1
j_call: TRBJ2-2
clone_size: NA
cdr3_nt: TGCAGCGTTGACCTGGGCAGGGACACCGGGGAGCTGTTTTTT
cdr3_aa: CSVDLGRDTGELFF

d_call: NA
v_call: TRBV4-2
j_call: TRBJ1-6
clone_size: NA
cdr3_nt: TGTGCCAGCAGCCAAGAAAGGGGAAATAATTCACCCCTCCACTTT
cdr3_aa: CASSQERGNNSPLHF

d_call: NA
v_call: TRBV19
j_call: TRBJ1-2
clone_size: NA
cdr3_nt: TGTGCCAGTAGTTCTGTAAACTATGGCTACACCTTC
cdr3_aa: CASSSVNYGYTF

d_call: TRBD2
v_call: TRBV5-4
j_call: TRBJ2-5
clone_size: NA
cdr3_nt: TGTGCCAGCAGCCGGCCCAGCTTGGGACTAGCGGGAGTAGAGACCCAGTACTTC
cdr3_aa: CASSRPSLGLAGVETQYF

d_call: NA
v_call: TRBV7-9
j_call: TRBJ2-5
clone_size: NA
cdr3_nt: TGTGCCAGCAGCATACAGTCCCGAGAGACCCAGTACTTC
cdr3_aa: CASSIQSRETQYF

d_call: TRBD1
v_call: TRBV28
j_call: TRBJ1-4
clone_size: NA
cdr3_nt: TGTGCCATCAAACAACAAGGGGGCGGTCGATCCGAAGTCCCGGGACAGGGATCGGGTGAAAAACTGTTTTTT
cdr3_aa: CAIKQQGGGRSEVPGQGSGEKLFF

d_call: NA
v_call: TRBV7-2
j_call: TRBJ2-5
clone_size: NA
cdr3_nt: TGTGCCAGCAGCCCAGGAGGGCGAGAGACCCAGTACTTC
cdr3_aa: CASSPGGRETQYF

d_call: NA
v_call: TRBV5-1
j_call: TRBJ2-6
clone_size: NA
cdr3_nt: TGCGCCAGCAGCTTGAGAGACGGGATGAGAAACTCTGGGGCCAACGTCCTGACTTTC
cdr3_aa: CASSLRDGMRNSGANVLTF

d_call: NA
v_call: TRBV21-1
j_call: TRBJ2-2
clone_size: NA
cdr3_nt: TGTGCCAGCAGCAAAAAGGCCCGGTCTCCCTGGGGGCCCACCGGGGAGCTGTTTTTT
cdr3_aa: CASSKKARSPWGPTGELFF

d_call: TRBD2
v_call: TRBV5-8
j_call: TRBJ2-7
clone_size: NA
cdr3_nt: TGTGCCAGCAGCTTCGGGACGGGACTAGCGGGACGCGAGCAGTACTTC
cdr3_aa: CASSFGTGLAGREQYF

d_call: NA
v_call: TRBV30
j_call: TRBJ2-7
clone_size: NA
cdr3_nt: TGTGCCTGGAGGCAAACAGGGACTATCCACGAGCAGTACTTC
cdr3_aa: CAWRQTGTIHEQYF

d_call: NA
v_call: TRBV19
j_call: TRBJ2-2
clone_size: NA
cdr3_nt: TGTGCCAGTAGTATACAAAGCCGACTAGGGGCCGGGGAGCTGTTTTTT
cdr3_aa: CASSIQSRLGAGELFF

d_call: NA
v_call: TRBV19
j_call: TRBJ1-5
clone_size: NA
cdr3_nt: TGTGCCAGTAGTATCCAGGGGACGAGCAATCAGCCCCAGCATTTT
cdr3_aa: CASSIQGTSNQPQHF

d_call: NA
v_call: TRBV19
j_call: TRBJ2-5
clone_size: NA
cdr3_nt: TGTGCCAGCAGGCAGGGGGAGACCCAGTACTTC
cdr3_aa: CASRQGETQYF

d_call: NA
v_call: TRBV5-4
j_call: TRBJ2-5
clone_size: NA
cdr3_nt: TGTGCCAGCAGCTTGGCCAGACAAGAGACCCAGTACTTC
cdr3_aa: CASSLARQETQYF

d_call: NA
v_call: TRBV11-3
j_call: TRBJ2-3
clone_size: once
cdr3_nt: TGTGCCAGCAGCTTAGATAGTGCAGATACGCAGTATTTT
cdr3_aa: CASSLDSADTQYF

d_call: NA
v_call: TRBV6-5
j_call: TRBJ2-7
clone_size: NA
cdr3_nt: TGTGCCAGCGGTCGATTGACGGAGACCTACGAGCAGTACTTC
cdr3_aa: CASGRLTETYEQYF

d_call: NA
v_call: TRBV5-4
j_call: TRBJ1-4
clone_size: NA
cdr3_nt: TGTGCCAGCAGCTTGGCAGGGGTTGAGGAAAAACTGTTTTTT
cdr3_aa: CASSLAGVEEKLFF

d_call: TRBD2
v_call: TRBV5-4
j_call: TRBJ2-3
clone_size: NA
cdr3_nt: TGTGCCAGCAGCTTGGTGGCAGGGACTAGAGCGCAGTATTTT
cdr3_aa: CASSLVAGTRAQYF

d_call: NA
v_call: TRBV27
j_call: TRBJ2-5
clone_size: NA
cdr3_nt: TGTGCCAGCAGTTCCTACGACAGCACAAGATTAGAGACCCAGTACTTC
cdr3_aa: CASSSYDSTRLETQYF

d_call: NA
v_call: TRBV28
j_call: TRBJ1-1
clone_size: NA
cdr3_nt: TGTGCCAGCAGTTTACCAGGGTTACTTGAAGCTTTCTTT
cdr3_aa: CASSLPGLLEAFF

d_call: NA
v_call: TRBV28
j_call: TRBJ1-5
clone_size: NA
cdr3_nt: TGTGCCAGCAGTTTATCGGTGGGAGGGGTGAGCAATCAGCCCCAGCATTTT
cdr3_aa: CASSLSVGGVSNQPQHF

d_call: NA
v_call: TRBV6-5
j_call: TRBJ1-3
clone_size: NA
cdr3_nt: TGTGCCAGCATAGCCCCGGGTGGAAACACCATATATTTT
cdr3_aa: CASIAPGGNTIYF

d_call: NA
v_call: TRBV14
j_call: TRBJ2-5
clone_size: NA
cdr3_nt: TGTGCCAGCAGCCAAGAAGGGGGGGACCCCTGGAGAGAGACCCAGTACTTC
cdr3_aa: CASSQEGGDPWRETQYF

d_call: NA
v_call: TRBV19
j_call: TRBJ2-5
clone_size: NA
cdr3_nt: TGTGCCAGTACCTCTTCCGGGACTCAAGAGACCCAGTACTTC
cdr3_aa: CASTSSGTQETQYF

d_call: TRBD1
v_call: TRBV28
j_call: TRBJ1-1
clone_size: NA
cdr3_nt: TGTGCCAGCACGGTGAACAGGGGGCACGCTTTCTTT
cdr3_aa: CASTVNRGHAFF

d_call: NA
v_call: TRBV11-3
j_call: TRBJ2-7
clone_size: NA
cdr3_nt: TGTGCCAGCAGCGGAAAAGACAGACCCTACGAGCAGTACTTC
cdr3_aa: CASSGKDRPYEQYF

d_call: TRBD1
v_call: TRBV6-5
j_call: TRBJ2-2
clone_size: NA
cdr3_nt: TGTGCCAGCAGTACAACAGGGGGACACACCGGGGAGCTGTTTTTT
cdr3_aa: CASSTTGGHTGELFF

d_call: TRBD1
v_call: TRBV5-6
j_call: TRBJ2-5
clone_size: once
cdr3_nt: TGTGCCAGCAGCTTTGGTGGGACAGGGGCAGAGACCCAGTACTTC
cdr3_aa: CASSFGGTGAETQYF

d_call: TRBD2
v_call: TRBV11-3
j_call: TRBJ2-3
clone_size: once
cdr3_nt: TGTGCCAGCAGCTCCGGGACTAGCGGACCCACAGATACGCAGTATTTT
cdr3_aa: CASSSGTSGPTDTQYF

d_call: NA
v_call: TRBV7-2
j_call: TRBJ2-4
clone_size: NA
cdr3_nt: TGTGCCAGCAGCTTAGAGGGGGTTGGGACAGCCAAAAACATTCAGTACTTC
cdr3_aa: CASSLEGVGTAKNIQYF

d_call: NA
v_call: TRBV18
j_call: TRBJ2-7
clone_size: NA
cdr3_nt: TGTGCCAGCTCACCGGCTGACGAGCAGTACTTC
cdr3_aa: CASSPADEQYF

d_call: NA
v_call: TRBV7-9
j_call: TRBJ2-2
clone_size: NA
cdr3_nt: TGTGCCAGCAGCACTGGGACTAACACCGGGGAGCTGTTTTTT
cdr3_aa: CASSTGTNTGELFF

d_call: TRBD2
v_call: TRBV5-4
j_call: TRBJ2-1
clone_size: NA
cdr3_nt: TGTGCCAGCAGCCCCCGACTAGCGCCTTCCTACAATGAGCAGTTCTTC
cdr3_aa: CASSPRLAPSYNEQFF

d_call: NA
v_call: TRBV4-2
j_call: TRBJ2-3
clone_size: NA
cdr3_nt: TGTGCCAGCAGCCACCGACAAGGCGAAGATACGCAGTATTTT
cdr3_aa: CASSHRQGEDTQYF

d_call: NA
v_call: TRBV19
j_call: TRBJ1-1
clone_size: NA
cdr3_nt: TGTGCCAGTAGTTCCCGGGCGGGAATGAACACTGAAGCTTTCTTT
cdr3_aa: CASSSRAGMNTEAFF

d_call: NA
v_call: TRBV4-2
j_call: TRBJ1-3
clone_size: NA
cdr3_nt: TGTGCCAGCAGCCGACAGCTCTCCTCTGGAAACACCATATACTTT
cdr3_aa: CASSRQLSSGNTIYF

d_call: TRBD2
v_call: TRBV5-4
j_call: TRBJ2-2
clone_size: NA
cdr3_nt: TGTGCCAGCAGCTTGGATCTAGCGGGAGGTCCCGGGGAGCTGTTTTTT
cdr3_aa: CASSLDLAGGPGELFF

d_call: NA
v_call: TRBV9
j_call: TRBJ1-1
clone_size: NA
cdr3_nt: TGTGCCAGCAGCGTAGAGGCCAGCCTCCTAGGTGGTGAAGCTTTCTTT
cdr3_aa: CASSVEASLLGGEAFF

d_call: TRBD2
v_call: TRBV9
j_call: TRBJ2-5
clone_size: NA
cdr3_nt: TGTGCCAGCAGCGCCCCCCCGGGAGGTTTGGAGACCCAGTACTTC
cdr3_aa: CASSAPPGGLETQYF